The rows below give T cell receptor beta chains drawn from one sample of a study of spatial heterogeneity in lung cancer. TCRdb independently ran MiXCR on the 5' RACE reads; one entry per CDR3 protein. Among 50,000 to 75,000 distinct CDR3 sequences listed, roughly 6.4% were seen once. Here the sequenced sample was PBMCs, taken at surgery. These receptors originate from a female donor with early-stage non-small cell lung cancer. Both conserved end residues are part of each CDR3. Each record gives: clone size, V gene, D gene, J gene, CDR3 DNA, CDR3 protein. D genes are given only for firm matches. Clone size is given for some rows only: seen once, a few or many times, or a class if the clone is expanded.

>medium-sized|TRBV20-1|-|TRBJ1-5
TGCAGTGCTAGTTTCGGGAAACGGCAGCCCCAGCATTTT
CSASFGKRQPQHF
>many|TRBV5-1|-|TRBJ1-1
TGCGCCAGCAGCGATATGGGAGGAACTGAAGCTTTCTTT
CASSDMGGTEAFF
>-|TRBV28|TRBD1|TRBJ1-4
TGTGCCAGCACCCAGACCCCAGGGGGCGGTGAAAAACTGTTTTTT
CASTQTPGGGEKLFF
>many|TRBV20-1|-|TRBJ1-1
TGCAGTGCTAGATCGGGGGGGGCTGTGAACACTGAAGCTTTCTTT
CSARSGGAVNTEAFF
>many|TRBV20-1|-|TRBJ1-1
TGCAGTGCTAGAGGTGGGGGTACTGAAGCTTTCTTT
CSARGGGTEAFF
>many|TRBV28|TRBD1|TRBJ2-3
TGTGCCAGCAGTTTAGGCAGGGGGCGGTCAGATACGCAGTATTTT
CASSLGRGRSDTQYF
>few|TRBV18|-|TRBJ2-1
TGTGCCAGCTCACCAGGAACAAAGGCTGAGCAGTTCTTC
CASSPGTKAEQFF
>many|TRBV12-3/TRBV12-4|TRBD1|TRBJ1-5
TGTGCCAGCAGTTTACGGACAGGCGAGCAGCCCCAGCATTTT
CASSLRTGEQPQHF
>many|TRBV20-1|-|TRBJ1-1
TGCAGTGCTAGCCCGACAGTGAACACTGAAGCTTTCTTT
CSASPTVNTEAFF
>many|TRBV9|TRBD1|TRBJ1-2
TGTGCCAGCAGCGTTGAGAATCGGGACAGGGCGAAAGGCTACACCTTC
CASSVENRDRAKGYTF
>many|TRBV18|-|TRBJ1-2
TGTGCCAGCTCACGAACACAGGTCCGTGATAACTATGGCTACACCTTC
CASSRTQVRDNYGYTF
>many|TRBV25-1|-|TRBJ2-3
TGTGCCAGCAGTGAATCAACTAGCACAGATACGCAGTATTTT
CASSESTSTDTQYF
>-|TRBV2|TRBD1|TRBJ2-1
TGTGCCAGCAGACGGACAGGGGGGACCTACAATGAGCAGTTCTTC
CASRRTGGTYNEQFF
>few|TRBV28|TRBD2|TRBJ2-1
TGTGCCAGCAGTTTTATAAGAGGACTAGCGGTTGAGCAGTTCTTC
CASSFIRGLAVEQFF
>many|TRBV25-1|-|TRBJ2-1
TGTGCCAGCAGTGGCCCAGGACAGATCCGCTACAATGAGCAGTTCTTC
CASSGPGQIRYNEQFF
>many|TRBV29-1|TRBD1|TRBJ1-2
TGCAGCGTTGGACAGGGGCTTAACTATGGCTACACCTTC
CSVGQGLNYGYTF
>many|TRBV7-9|-|TRBJ2-3
TGTGCCAGCAGCTTAGAACGGGGCTATGCAGATACGCAGTATTTT
CASSLERGYADTQYF
>few|TRBV7-2|-|TRBJ2-2
TGTGCCAGCAGCCGGGACTGGAACACCGGGGAGCTGTTTTTT
CASSRDWNTGELFF